These T cell receptor beta chains were read from a single sample in a study of T cells after yellow fever vaccination. Each CDR3 protein gets one entry after TCRdb re-called the 5' RACE reads with MiXCR. The sample consists of tens of thousands of distinct CDR3 sequences, roughly 7.4% of them appearing once. The starting material was CD8+ T cells sorted from PBMCs, obtained 5 days after the first yellow fever vaccination. These receptors were taken from a man aged 18 to 29 who received the YFV17D yellow fever vaccine. Each CDR3 is given with its conserved first and last residue. A D gene is named only where the DNA matches it firmly. Expanded clones are given a class, and other clones once, few, many or no size at all.

TRBJ2-5,.,TRBV2,few,CASRGGQFETQYF,TGTGCCAGCAGGGGGGGACAGTTTGAGACCCAGTACTTC
TRBJ2-3,.,TRBV4-3,.,CASSQDREGGADTQYF,TGCGCCAGCAGCCAAGATCGAGAGGGGGGCGCAGATACGCAGTATTTT
TRBJ2-5,.,TRBV3-1,few,CASSQDLGETQYF,TGTGCCAGCAGCCAAGATTTGGGGGAGACCCAGTACTTC
TRBJ1-2,.,TRBV29-1,few,CSVEGDGANYGYTF,TGCAGCGTTGAAGGGGACGGAGCTAACTATGGCTACACCTTC
TRBJ2-3,.,TRBV4-3,.,CASSQDTLGDTDTQYF,TGCGCCAGCAGCCAAGATACCCTAGGGGACACAGATACGCAGTATTTT
TRBJ2-7,TRBD1,TRBV27,few,CASSADRGAYEQYF,TGTGCCAGCAGTGCCGACAGGGGCGCCTACGAGCAGTACTTC
TRBJ1-4,TRBD1,TRBV9,.,CASSGVRGHEKLFF,TGTGCCAGCAGCGGAGTAAGGGGGCATGAAAAACTGTTTTTT
TRBJ1-2,.,TRBV7-9,few,CASSLPGLRDYGYTF,TGTGCCAGCAGCCTTCCGGGACTTCGGGACTATGGCTACACCTTC
TRBJ2-2,.,TRBV28,many,CASGWTVNTGELFF,TGTGCCAGCGGGTGGACAGTTAACACCGGGGAGCTGTTTTTT
TRBJ2-1,.,TRBV6-1,few,CASTKTGTGYNEQFF,TGTGCCAGCACCAAGACCGGGACTGGATACAATGAGCAGTTCTTC
TRBJ2-5,TRBD2,TRBV7-3,.,CASSYGLAEQETQYF,TGTGCCAGCAGCTACGGACTAGCGGAACAAGAGACCCAGTACTTC
TRBJ1-1,.,TRBV19,many,CASRAGITEAFF,TGTGCCAGTAGAGCAGGGATCACTGAAGCTTTCTTT
TRBJ1-4,TRBD1,TRBV5-6,many,CASSLLQGAANEKLFF,TGTGCCAGCAGCCTACTACAGGGGGCAGCTAATGAAAAACTGTTTTTT
TRBJ1-5,TRBD1,TRBV2,.,CASSTQGLDNGNQPQHF,TGTGCCAGCAGCACACAGGGGCTGGATAATGGCAATCAGCCCCAGCATTTT
TRBJ2-7,.,TRBV5-1,.,CASRTDYEQYF,TGCGCCAGCAGGACAGACTACGAGCAGTACTTC
TRBJ2-3,.,TRBV19,.,CASAGGVRDTQYF,TGTGCCAGTGCTGGAGGGGTTAGAGATACGCAGTATTTT
TRBJ1-4,.,TRBV7-8,few,CASSSNLGGREKLFF,TGTGCCAGCAGCTCCAACCTCGGGGGACGGGAAAAACTGTTTTTT
TRBJ2-5,TRBD2,TRBV20-1,many,CSARDGGEGETQYF,TGCAGTGCTAGAGATGGGGGGGAGGGGGAGACCCAGTACTTC
TRBJ1-1,.,TRBV27,many,CASSLIRRTEAFF,TGTGCCAGCAGTTTAATCAGGAGAACTGAAGCTTTCTTT
TRBJ2-1,TRBD2,TRBV6-2/TRBV6-3,.,CASSTSGAREQFF,TGTGCCAGCAGTACTAGCGGGGCTCGGGAGCAGTTCTTC
TRBJ2-2,.,TRBV29-1,.,CSVEEIGGRGGELFF,TGCAGCGTTGAAGAGATCGGAGGCAGGGGCGGGGAGCTGTTTTTT
TRBJ1-5,.,TRBV7-2,few,CASSLSATLINQPQHF,TGTGCCAGCAGCTTATCCGCGACTCTTATCAATCAGCCCCAGCATTTT
TRBJ2-5,TRBD2,TRBV27,many,CASSLLAGGRETQYF,TGTGCCAGCAGTTTACTAGCGGGGGGGCGGGAGACCCAGTACTTC
TRBJ1-5,.,TRBV12-3/TRBV12-4,few,CASSATGSQPQHF,TGTGCCAGCAGTGCGACAGGCAGTCAGCCCCAGCATTTT
TRBJ2-3,TRBD1,TRBV6-2/TRBV6-3,.,CASSGQVVLPDTQYF,TGTGCCAGCAGCGGACAGGTCGTGTTGCCAGATACGCAGTATTTT
TRBJ2-3,.,TRBV6-2/TRBV6-3,few,CASSYPTDGTDTQYF,TGTGCCAGCAGTTATCCGACTGACGGCACAGATACGCAGTATTTT
TRBJ1-5,.,TRBV6-5,few,CASSYRGAQPQHF,TGTGCCAGCAGTTACCGGGGGGCCCAGCCCCAGCATTTT
TRBJ2-5,.,TRBV4-1,many,CASSQVVLGQFQETQYF,TGCGCCAGCAGCCAAGTTGTGTTGGGACAATTCCAAGAGACCCAGTACTTC
TRBJ2-7,.,TRBV7-7,many,CASSVNQGLAYEQYF,TGTGCCAGCAGCGTCAATCAGGGGCTGGCCTACGAGCAGTACTTC
TRBJ2-1,TRBD2,TRBV27,few,CASSLLNVGGGLLFF,TGTGCCAGCAGTTTACTAAATGTTGGGGGGGGACTTTTGTTCTTC
TRBJ1-6,TRBD1,TRBV7-9,.,CASSKDRANSPLHF,TGTGCCAGCAGCAAAGACAGGGCCAATTCACCCCTCCACTTT
TRBJ2-3,TRBD2,TRBV7-9,few,CASSIARGVLDTQYF,TGTGCCAGCAGTATTGCGCGGGGGGTCCTGGATACGCAGTATTTT
TRBJ2-1,TRBD1,TRBV4-1,few,CASSPLTGQGRQRFWVGEQFF,TGCGCCAGCAGCCCGCTAACCGGACAGGGGCGTCAAAGATTTTGGGTCGGTGAGCAGTTCTTC
TRBJ2-7,.,TRBV4-3,many,CASSQVGGALREQYF,TGCGCCAGCAGCCAAGTGGGTGGGGCCTTACGCGAGCAGTACTTC
TRBJ1-2,TRBD1,TRBV7-9,.,CASTGGIYGYTF,TGTGCCAGCACAGGGGGGATATATGGCTACACCTTC
TRBJ1-3,.,TRBV11-2,.,CASSLHRWSSGNTIYF,TGTGCCAGCAGCTTACACCGCTGGAGCTCTGGAAACACCATATATTTT
TRBJ1-1,.,TRBV6-5,many,CASSYSGRDTEAFF,TGTGCCAGCAGTTACTCAGGGAGGGACACTGAAGCTTTCTTT
TRBJ2-5,.,TRBV15,.,CATSRVGGVSETQYF,TGTGCCACCAGCAGAGTGGGGGGAGTAAGCGAGACCCAGTACTTC
TRBJ2-3,.,TRBV4-2,few,CASSHPRGDTQYF,TGTGCCAGCAGCCATCCGAGAGGGGATACGCAGTATTTT
TRBJ2-6,.,TRBV12-3/TRBV12-4,.,CASSSSYKSGAANVLTF,TGTGCCAGCAGTTCCTCATATAAGTCGGGGGCGGCCAACGTCCTGACTTTC
TRBJ1-5,.,TRBV7-2,.,CASSLYSGALSNQPQHF,TGTGCCAGCAGCTTATACTCAGGGGCGCTTAGTAATCAGCCCCAGCATTTT
TRBJ2-3,TRBD2,TRBV6-5,many,CASSPSLAASTDTQYF,TGTGCCAGCAGCCCGAGTCTAGCGGCTTCCACAGATACGCAGTATTTT
TRBJ2-5,.,TRBV27,few,CASSPDWESVGETQYF,TGTGCCAGCAGTCCCGATTGGGAGTCGGTGGGAGAGACCCAGTACTTC